Sequencing of this TCR beta chain was carried out in a study of T cell responses to AZD1222 COVID-19 vaccine. CDR1 MNHEY and CDR2 SVGAGI come from the germline V gene. V was shortened by 7 bases and J by 6 bases, with 18 bases between the two germline ends. CDR3 length: 14 amino acids. Study findings and constraints: The repertoires were collected only after the peak T cell response.

With regard to this clone: Its antigen remains unknown.

Sequencing was performed with immunoSEQ multiplex PCR; in TCRdb, only in-frame clones are kept and a portion is missing. The sample includes about 150,000 clones, roughly 90% seen only once; the top ten take 1.4%. This TCR derives from an adult in good health. The source material was peripheral blood, sampled on day 0 of AZD1222 vaccination. This chain connects TRBV6-5 to TRBJ1-2; no firm D call. This CDR3 is CASTFEREYNGYTF. CDR3 nucleotide sequence: TGTGCCAGCACGTTCGAAAGGGAGTACAATGGCTACACCTTC.